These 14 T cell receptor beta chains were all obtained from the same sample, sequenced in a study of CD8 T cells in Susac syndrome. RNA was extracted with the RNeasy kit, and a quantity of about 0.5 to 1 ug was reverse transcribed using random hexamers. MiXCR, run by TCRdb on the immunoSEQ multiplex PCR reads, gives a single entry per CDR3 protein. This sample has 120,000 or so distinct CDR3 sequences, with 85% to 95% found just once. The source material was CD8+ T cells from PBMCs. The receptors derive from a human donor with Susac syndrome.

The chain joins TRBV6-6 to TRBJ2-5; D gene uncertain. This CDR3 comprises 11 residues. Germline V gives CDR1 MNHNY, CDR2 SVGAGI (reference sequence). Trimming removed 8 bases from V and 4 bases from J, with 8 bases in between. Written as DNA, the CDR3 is TGTGCCAGCTCCGAACGAGAGACCCAGTACTTC. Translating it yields CASSERETQYF.

Here the CDR3 reads CASSSRSGTSGSKETQYF. The CDR3 region has the DNA TGTGCCAGCAGCTCCCGGTCCGGGACTAGCGGGTCAAAAGAGACCCAGTACTTC. This rearrangement joins TRBV7-9 to TRBJ2-5; TRBD2 matches 12 bases. Germline CDR1 and CDR2: SEHNR and FQNEAQ (reference sequence). This CDR3 has 18 amino acids. V was pared by 4 bases and J by 3 bases, with 12 bases of the junction left unmatched.

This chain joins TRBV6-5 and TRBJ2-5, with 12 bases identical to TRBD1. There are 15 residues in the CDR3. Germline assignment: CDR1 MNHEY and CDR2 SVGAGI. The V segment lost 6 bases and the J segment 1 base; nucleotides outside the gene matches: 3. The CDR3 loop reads CASRGTGGLQETQYF. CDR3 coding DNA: TGTGCCAGCAGGGGGACAGGGGGCCTCCAAGAGACCCAGTACTTC.

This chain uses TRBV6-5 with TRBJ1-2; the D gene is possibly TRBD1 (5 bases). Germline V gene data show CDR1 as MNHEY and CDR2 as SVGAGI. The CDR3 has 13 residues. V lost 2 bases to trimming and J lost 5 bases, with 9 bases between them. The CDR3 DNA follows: TGTGCCAGCAGTTACACGGGACGGTATGGCTACACCTTC. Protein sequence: CASSYTGRYGYTF.

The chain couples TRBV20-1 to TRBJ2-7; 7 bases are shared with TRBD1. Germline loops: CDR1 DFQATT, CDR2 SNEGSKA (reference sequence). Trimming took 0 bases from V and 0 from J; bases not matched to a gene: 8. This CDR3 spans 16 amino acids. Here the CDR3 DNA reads TGCAGTGCTAGAGATTTAGGGGGACAGTTCTCCTACGAGCAGTACTTC. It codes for CSARDLGGQFSYEQYF.

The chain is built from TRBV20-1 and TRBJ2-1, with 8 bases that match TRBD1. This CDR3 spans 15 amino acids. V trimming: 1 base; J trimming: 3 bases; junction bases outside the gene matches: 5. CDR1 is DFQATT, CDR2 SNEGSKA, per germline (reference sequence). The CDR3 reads CSARVGRGLYNEQFF. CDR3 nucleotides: TGCAGTGCTAGAGTGGGCAGGGGGCTCTACAATGAGCAGTTCTTC.

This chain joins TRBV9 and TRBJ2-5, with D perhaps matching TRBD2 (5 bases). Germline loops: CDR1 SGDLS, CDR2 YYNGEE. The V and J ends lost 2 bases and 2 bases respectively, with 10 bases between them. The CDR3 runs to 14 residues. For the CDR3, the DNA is TGTGCCAGCAGCGTTGGGGAGCGACAAGAGACCCAGTACTTC. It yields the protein CASSVGERQETQYF.

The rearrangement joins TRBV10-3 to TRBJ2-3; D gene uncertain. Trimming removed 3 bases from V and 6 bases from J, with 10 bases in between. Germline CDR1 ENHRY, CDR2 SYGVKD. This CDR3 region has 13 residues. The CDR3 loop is CAISDPGLDTQYF. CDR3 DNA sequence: TGTGCCATCAGTGACCCCGGGTTGGATACGCAGTATTTT.

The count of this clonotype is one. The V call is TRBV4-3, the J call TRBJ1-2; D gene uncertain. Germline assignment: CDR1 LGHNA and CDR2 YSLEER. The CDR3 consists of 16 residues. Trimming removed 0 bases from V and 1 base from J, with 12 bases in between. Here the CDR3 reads CASSQDSGIINYGYTF. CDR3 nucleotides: TGCGCCAGCAGCCAAGATTCGGGTATTATTAACTATGGCTACACCTTC.

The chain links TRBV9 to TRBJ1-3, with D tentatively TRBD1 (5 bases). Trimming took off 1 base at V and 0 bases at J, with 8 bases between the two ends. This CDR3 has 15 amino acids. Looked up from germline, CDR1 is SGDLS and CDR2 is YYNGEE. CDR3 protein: CASSVWGSSGNTIYF. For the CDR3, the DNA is TGTGCCAGCAGCGTATGGGGGAGCTCTGGAAACACCATATATTTT.

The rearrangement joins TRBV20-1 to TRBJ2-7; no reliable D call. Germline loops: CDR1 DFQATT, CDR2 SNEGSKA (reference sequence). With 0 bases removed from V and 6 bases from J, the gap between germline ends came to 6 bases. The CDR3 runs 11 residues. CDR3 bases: TGCAGTGCTAGAGAGGTCCGCGAGCAGTACTTC. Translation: CSAREVREQYF.

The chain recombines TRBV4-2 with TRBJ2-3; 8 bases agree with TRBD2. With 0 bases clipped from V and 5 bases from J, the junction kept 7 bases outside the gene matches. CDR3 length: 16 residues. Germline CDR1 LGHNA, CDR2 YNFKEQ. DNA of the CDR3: TGTGCCAGCAGCCAAGATGGGCGGGGGGCCTTAGATACGCAGTATTTT. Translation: CASSQDGRGALDTQYF.

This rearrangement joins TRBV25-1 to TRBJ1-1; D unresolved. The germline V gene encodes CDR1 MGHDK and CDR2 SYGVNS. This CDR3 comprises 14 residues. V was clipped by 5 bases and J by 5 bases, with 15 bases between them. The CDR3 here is CASSTPQVGTEAFF. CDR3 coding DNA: TGTGCCAGCAGTACCCCCCAGGTGGGGACTGAAGCTTTCTTT.

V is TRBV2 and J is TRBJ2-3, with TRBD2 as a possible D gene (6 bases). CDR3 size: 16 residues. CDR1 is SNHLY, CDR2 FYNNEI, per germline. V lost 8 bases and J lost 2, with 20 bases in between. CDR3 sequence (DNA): TGTGCCAGCGATTCTAGCGAGACTCTCGACACAGATACGCAGTATTTT. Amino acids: CASDSSETLDTDTQYF.